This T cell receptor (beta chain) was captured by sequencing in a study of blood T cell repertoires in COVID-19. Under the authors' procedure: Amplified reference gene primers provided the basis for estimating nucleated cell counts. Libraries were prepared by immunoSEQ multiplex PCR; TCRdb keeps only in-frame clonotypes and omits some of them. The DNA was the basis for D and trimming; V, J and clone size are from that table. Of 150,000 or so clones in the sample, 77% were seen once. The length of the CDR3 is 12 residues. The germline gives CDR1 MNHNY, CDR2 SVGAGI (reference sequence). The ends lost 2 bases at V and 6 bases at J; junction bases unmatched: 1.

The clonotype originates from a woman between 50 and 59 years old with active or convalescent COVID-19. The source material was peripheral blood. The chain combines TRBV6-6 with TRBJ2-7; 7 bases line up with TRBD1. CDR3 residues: CASSYRQGEQYF. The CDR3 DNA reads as TGTGCCAGCAGTTACCGACAGGGCGAGCAGTACTTC.